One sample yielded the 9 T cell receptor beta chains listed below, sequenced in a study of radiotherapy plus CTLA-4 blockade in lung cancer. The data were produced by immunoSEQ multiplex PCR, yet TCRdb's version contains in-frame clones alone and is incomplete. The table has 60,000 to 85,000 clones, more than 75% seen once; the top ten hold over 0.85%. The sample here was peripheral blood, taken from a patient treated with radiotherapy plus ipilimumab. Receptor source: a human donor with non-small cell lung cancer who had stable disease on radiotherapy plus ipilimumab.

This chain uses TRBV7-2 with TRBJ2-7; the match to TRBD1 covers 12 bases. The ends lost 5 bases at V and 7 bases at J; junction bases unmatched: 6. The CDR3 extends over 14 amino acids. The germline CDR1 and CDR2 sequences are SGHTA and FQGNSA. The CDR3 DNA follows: TGTGCCAGCAGCCTGAGGGACAGGGGGCTAGAGCAGTACTTC. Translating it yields CASSLRDRGLEQYF.

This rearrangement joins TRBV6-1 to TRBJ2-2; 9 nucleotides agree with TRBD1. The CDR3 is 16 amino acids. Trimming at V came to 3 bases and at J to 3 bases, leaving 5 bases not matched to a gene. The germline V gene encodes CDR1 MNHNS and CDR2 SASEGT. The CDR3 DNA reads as TGTGCCAGCAGTGATTTCCGGGACAGGGACACCGGGGAGCTGTTTTTT. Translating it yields CASSDFRDRDTGELFF.

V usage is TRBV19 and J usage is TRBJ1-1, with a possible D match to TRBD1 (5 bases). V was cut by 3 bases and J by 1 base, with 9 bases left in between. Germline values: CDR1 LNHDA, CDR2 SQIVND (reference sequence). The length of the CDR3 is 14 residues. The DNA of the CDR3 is TGTGCCAGTAGTATGGGGGGACCGAACACTGAAGCTTTCTTT. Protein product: CASSMGGPNTEAFF.

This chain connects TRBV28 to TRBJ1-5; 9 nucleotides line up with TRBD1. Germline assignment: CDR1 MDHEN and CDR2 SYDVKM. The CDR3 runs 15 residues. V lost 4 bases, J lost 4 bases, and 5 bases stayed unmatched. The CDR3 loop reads CASSSGTGRNQPQHF. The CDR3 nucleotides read TGTGCCAGCAGTTCGGGGACAGGGCGGAATCAGCCCCAGCATTTT.

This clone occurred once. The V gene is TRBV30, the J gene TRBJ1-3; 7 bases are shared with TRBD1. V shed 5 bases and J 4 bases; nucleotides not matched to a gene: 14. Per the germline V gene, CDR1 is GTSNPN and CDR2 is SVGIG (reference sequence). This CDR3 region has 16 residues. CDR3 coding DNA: TGTGCCTGGGCCTCGGGACAGCCCCTTTTGGGAAACACCATATATTTT. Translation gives CAWASGQPLLGNTIYF.

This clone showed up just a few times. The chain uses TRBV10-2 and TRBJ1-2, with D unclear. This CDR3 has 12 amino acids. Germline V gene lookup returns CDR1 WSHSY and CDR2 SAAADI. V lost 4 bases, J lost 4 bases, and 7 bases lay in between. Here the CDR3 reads CASSATIYGYTF. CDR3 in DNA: TGCGCCAGCAGTGCGACGATCTATGGCTACACCTTC.

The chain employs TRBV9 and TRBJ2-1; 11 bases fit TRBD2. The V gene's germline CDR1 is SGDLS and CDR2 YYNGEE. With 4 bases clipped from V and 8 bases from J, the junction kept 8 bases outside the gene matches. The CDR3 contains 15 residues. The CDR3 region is CASSKIPGLADEQFF. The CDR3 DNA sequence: TGTGCCAGCAGCAAAATTCCGGGACTAGCGGATGAGCAGTTCTTC.

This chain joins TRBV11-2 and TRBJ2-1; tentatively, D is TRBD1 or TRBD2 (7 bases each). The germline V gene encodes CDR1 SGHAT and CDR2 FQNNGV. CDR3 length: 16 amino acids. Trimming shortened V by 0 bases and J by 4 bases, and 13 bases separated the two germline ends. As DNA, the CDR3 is TGTGCCAGCAGCTTAGAACAGGGGAGGGGGTACAATGAGCAGTTCTTC. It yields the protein CASSLEQGRGYNEQFF.

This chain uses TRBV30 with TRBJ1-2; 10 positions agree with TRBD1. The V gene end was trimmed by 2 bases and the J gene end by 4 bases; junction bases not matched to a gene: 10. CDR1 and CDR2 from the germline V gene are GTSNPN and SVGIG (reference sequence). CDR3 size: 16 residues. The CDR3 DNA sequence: TGTGCCTGGAGTAGTCCGTTGCGACAGGGGGCCTATGGCTACACCTTC. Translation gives CAWSSPLRQGAYGYTF.